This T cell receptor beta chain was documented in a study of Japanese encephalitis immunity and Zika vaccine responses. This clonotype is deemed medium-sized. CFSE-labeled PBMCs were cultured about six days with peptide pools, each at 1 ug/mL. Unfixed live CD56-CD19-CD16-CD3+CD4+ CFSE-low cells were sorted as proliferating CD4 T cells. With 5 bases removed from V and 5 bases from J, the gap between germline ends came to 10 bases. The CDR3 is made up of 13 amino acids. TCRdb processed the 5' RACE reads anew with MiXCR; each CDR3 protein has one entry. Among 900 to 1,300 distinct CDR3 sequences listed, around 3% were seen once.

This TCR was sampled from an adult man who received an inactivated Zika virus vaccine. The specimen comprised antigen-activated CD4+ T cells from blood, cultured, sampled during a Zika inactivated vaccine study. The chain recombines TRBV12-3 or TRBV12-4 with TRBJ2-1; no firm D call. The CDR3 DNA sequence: TGTGCCAGCAGTATAATGAGAGACAATGAGCAGTTCTTC. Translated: CASSIMRDNEQFF.